The 17 T cell receptor beta chains in this list originate from one sample, sequenced in a study of T cell changes during pregnancy in multiple sclerosis (dated by TCRdb to the late 2010s). The method was the immunoSEQ multiplex PCR assay. TCRdb stores this immuneACCESS table with in-frame sequences only. Part of the clones is absent; in the studies checked, under half of the shortfall reflects unresolved V genes, and no reason is known for the rest. Here the sample has tens of thousands of clones; about nine tenths occur a single time. The ten largest clonotypes hold approximately 5% of the sample. The input for sequencing was peripheral blood, taken in the second trimester of pregnancy. The receptors here all came from a female donor in good health, enrolled as a control in a pregnancy study.

The rearrangement joins TRBV5-4 to TRBJ1-1; D remains unclear. Germline assignment: CDR1 SGHNT and CDR2 YYREEE (reference sequence). V lost 0 bases and J 0 bases, leaving 6 bases between the germline ends. The CDR3 length is 14 residues. The CDR3 loop reads CASSLGPMNTEAFF. The DNA of the CDR3 is TGTGCCAGCAGCTTGGGGCCGATGAACACTGAAGCTTTCTTT.

The rearrangement uses TRBV19 and TRBJ2-2; no definite D call. Trimming cost V 11 bases and J 2 bases, with 9 bases left between them. The CDR3 totals 12 residues. Per germline, CDR1 LNHDA and CDR2 SQIVND (reference sequence). The CDR3 here is CAAGYNTGELFF. In DNA form, the CDR3 reads TGTGCCGCAGGCTATAACACCGGGGAGCTGTTTTTT. Supplemented by reference TRBV19 and TRBJ2-2, the full variable domain reads DGGITQSPKYLFRKEGQNVTLSCEQNLNHDAMYWYRQDPGQGLRLIYYSQIVNDFQKGDIAEGYSVSREKKESFPLTVTSAQKNPTAFYLCAAGYNTGELFFGEGSRLTVL.

The rearrangement links TRBV5-6 to TRBJ2-7; a possible D gene is TRBD1 (5 bases). The germline V gene encodes CDR1 SGHDT and CDR2 YYEEEE. The CDR3 consists of 14 residues. V was cut by 0 bases and J by 1 base, with 8 bases left in between. CDR3 DNA: TGTGCCAGCAGCTTGGGACAGAATTCCTACGAGCAGTACTTC. Its protein is CASSLGQNSYEQYF.

This sequence joins TRBV13 and TRBJ2-7; 8 positions match TRBD1. Per germline, CDR1 PRHDT and CDR2 FYEKMQ (reference sequence). The J segment lost 0 bases and the V segment lost 2 bases, leaving 9 bases of the junction unmatched. This CDR3 region has 17 residues. Here the CDR3 reads CASSLRAGGRSSYEQYF. The CDR3 nucleotides are TGTGCCAGCAGCTTAAGGGCAGGGGGCCGTAGCTCCTACGAGCAGTACTTC.

V is TRBV25-1 and J is TRBJ1-1; a possible D gene is TRBD1 (5 bases). The CDR3 is 14 residues long. Germline V gives CDR1 MGHDK, CDR2 SYGVNS. Trimming removed 5 bases from V and 11 bases from J, with 21 bases in between. The CDR3 here is CASSPAGPARRAFF. The CDR3, as DNA: TGTGCCAGCAGTCCGGCGGGGCCGGCGCGGAGGGCTTTCTTT.

This sequence joins TRBV9 and TRBJ2-1, with 8 bases lining up with TRBD2. The CDR3 consists of 16 residues. J lost 6 bases, V lost 0 bases, and 8 bases had no gene match. The V gene's germline CDR1 is SGDLS and CDR2 YYNGEE. The CDR3 here is CASSVETGGPPNEQFF. The CDR3 DNA is TGTGCCAGCAGCGTAGAGACGGGGGGGCCCCCCAATGAGCAGTTCTTC.

The V call is TRBV4-1, the J call TRBJ2-2; TRBD2 matches 9 bases. Germline trimming cut 7 bases from V and 0 bases from J; bases unmatched to any gene: 6. The length of the CDR3 is 16 residues. The germline V gene encodes CDR1 MGHRA and CDR2 YSYEKL. The CDR3 loop reads CASKLAGDPNTGELFF. The CDR3 coding sequence is TGCGCCAGCAAATTAGCGGGGGATCCGAACACCGGGGAGCTGTTTTTT.

The chain recombines TRBV30 with TRBJ2-5, with D possibly matching TRBD2 (6 bases). Germline V lookup: CDR1 GTSNPN, CDR2 SVGIG (reference sequence). Between the trimmed V and J ends, which lost 2 bases and 1 base, there was a span of 11 bases. This CDR3 region has 14 residues. DNA for the CDR3: TGTGCCTGGAGTCTTCCTAGCGTCCAAGAGACCCAGTACTTC. As protein: CAWSLPSVQETQYF.

This rearrangement joins TRBV7-2 to TRBJ2-2; maybe TRBD2 (7 bases). V lost 10 bases to trimming and J lost 0 bases, with 12 bases between them. CDR1 and CDR2 from the germline V gene are SGHTA and FQGNSA. The CDR3 totals 14 residues. The CDR3 nucleotides read TGTGCCAAAGGGGGGGGCTCGAACACCGGGGAGCTGTTTTTT. This sequence encodes CAKGGGSNTGELFF.

The V and J genes are TRBV30 and TRBJ2-3; 9 positions agree with TRBD1. CDR1 is GTSNPN and CDR2 is SVGIG in the germline V gene (reference sequence). With V trimmed by 1 base and J by 2 bases, 4 bases remained unmatched. CDR3 length equals 15 residues. This CDR3 reads CAWSEGQGNTDTQYF. CDR3 DNA: TGTGCCTGGAGTGAGGGACAGGGAAACACAGATACGCAGTATTTT.

The genes are TRBV29-1 and TRBJ1-4; TRBD1 is a possible D gene (6 bases). This CDR3 region has 15 residues. Trimming stripped 6 bases from V and 1 base from J, with 15 bases between. Germline-derived CDR1 and CDR2 are SQVTM and ANQGSEA. The CDR3 spells CSVQTGQETNEKLFF. CDR3 coding DNA: TGCAGCGTGCAAACAGGGCAGGAAACTAATGAAAAACTGTTTTTT.

The chain has TRBV6-1 and TRBJ1-4; 9 positions agree with TRBD1. The V gene's germline CDR1 is MNHNS and CDR2 SASEGT. The CDR3 extends over 15 amino acids. The ends lost 6 bases at V and 8 bases at J; junction bases unmatched: 10. This CDR3 is CASRHTGGGGEKLFF. CDR3 in DNA: TGTGCCAGCAGACATACAGGGGGCGGGGGGGAAAAACTGTTTTTT.

The chain links TRBV2 to TRBJ2-5; 12 nucleotides align to TRBD2. V shed 5 bases and J 3 bases; nucleotides not matched to a gene: 1. The CDR3 covers 14 residues. Germline-derived CDR1 and CDR2 are SNHLY and FYNNEI. CDR3 amino acids: CASSLAGGKETQYF. The DNA of the CDR3 is TGTGCCAGCAGTCTAGCGGGAGGGAAAGAGACCCAGTACTTC.

The chain couples TRBV7-2 to TRBJ2-3; D perhaps matches TRBD1 (5 bases). This CDR3 has 15 amino acids. Trimming pared 2 bases from V and 2 bases from J, leaving 11 bases between. Germline V gene sequence: CDR1 SGHTA, CDR2 FQGNSA. The CDR3 DNA reads as TGTGCCAGCAGCTTACGGTCGACAGCCACAGATACGCAGTATTTT. Translation gives CASSLRSTATDTQYF.

The chain links TRBV11-2 to TRBJ2-1; 7 nucleotides align to TRBD1. The germline gives CDR1 SGHAT, CDR2 FQNNGV. Losses at the gene ends were 4 bases for V and 4 bases for J; bases not matched to a gene: 7. The CDR3 covers 15 residues. The CDR3: CASSSLQGIYNEQFF. The CDR3 bases are TGTGCCAGCAGCTCTTTACAGGGGATTTACAATGAGCAGTTCTTC.

The chain combines TRBV2 with TRBJ1-5; D remains unclear. The V gene lost 3 bases and the J gene lost 3 bases, with 9 bases spanning the gap. CDR1 and CDR2 from the germline V gene are SNHLY and FYNNEI. The CDR3 totals 14 residues. CDR3 residues: CASSEGEVNQPQHF. The CDR3 DNA reads TGTGCCAGCAGTGAGGGAGAGGTCAATCAGCCCCAGCATTTT.

The genes are TRBV5-1 and TRBJ2-3; tentatively, D is TRBD1 (6 bases). Germline V gene data show CDR1 as SGHRS and CDR2 as YFSETQ. This CDR3 is 14 amino acids long. V was shortened by 4 bases and J by 4 bases, with 13 bases between the two germline ends. The CDR3 sequence: CASSLTGRPDTQYF. The CDR3 coding sequence is TGCGCCAGCAGCCTAACAGGGCGTCCAGATACGCAGTATTTT.